These 3 T cell receptor beta chains were all obtained from the same sample, sequenced in a study of shared T cell receptors in the human thymus. Repertoires were generated with immunoSEQ multiplex PCR, while TCRdb's copy carries only in-frame clones and drops some. The sample shows 640,000 or so clones, about 90% of them seen only once. This sample was shared with a second study, whose subject was human thymus T cells.

Material for sequencing was thymocytes. These receptors were obtained from a boy less than two years old with a congenital heart defect.

V gene TRBV7-6 combines with J gene TRBJ2-2, with 8 bases identical to TRBD2. J lost 3 bases, V lost 1 base, and 10 bases had no gene match. Germline V gene sequence: CDR1 SGHVS, CDR2 FNYEAQ. The length of the CDR3 is 18 residues. CDR3 sequence reads: CASSLGTSGGDHTGELFF. DNA for the CDR3: TGTGCCAGCAGCTTAGGCACTAGCGGAGGGGACCACACCGGGGAGCTGTTTTTT.

This sequence joins TRBV4-2 and TRBJ2-7, with TRBD1 matching over 10 bases. Germline V gene sequence: CDR1 LGHNA, CDR2 YNFKEQ. The CDR3 has 14 amino acids. Trimming cost V 4 bases and J 4 bases; bases outside gene matches: 4. The CDR3 sequence: CASSRRDRGYEQYF. The CDR3 nucleotides read TGTGCCAGCAGCCGCCGGGACAGGGGATACGAGCAGTACTTC.

The CDR3 loop reads CASSLQTSGSPGEQFF. The CDR3 nucleotides are TGTGCCAGCAGTTTACAGACTAGCGGGAGCCCAGGTGAGCAGTTCTTC. The chain uses TRBV27 and TRBJ2-1; 12 bases are a match to TRBD2. V shed 2 bases, J shed 9 bases, and the junction held 8 bases outside the gene matches. The germline V gene has CDR1 MNHEY and CDR2 SMNVEV (reference sequence). This CDR3 has 16 amino acids.